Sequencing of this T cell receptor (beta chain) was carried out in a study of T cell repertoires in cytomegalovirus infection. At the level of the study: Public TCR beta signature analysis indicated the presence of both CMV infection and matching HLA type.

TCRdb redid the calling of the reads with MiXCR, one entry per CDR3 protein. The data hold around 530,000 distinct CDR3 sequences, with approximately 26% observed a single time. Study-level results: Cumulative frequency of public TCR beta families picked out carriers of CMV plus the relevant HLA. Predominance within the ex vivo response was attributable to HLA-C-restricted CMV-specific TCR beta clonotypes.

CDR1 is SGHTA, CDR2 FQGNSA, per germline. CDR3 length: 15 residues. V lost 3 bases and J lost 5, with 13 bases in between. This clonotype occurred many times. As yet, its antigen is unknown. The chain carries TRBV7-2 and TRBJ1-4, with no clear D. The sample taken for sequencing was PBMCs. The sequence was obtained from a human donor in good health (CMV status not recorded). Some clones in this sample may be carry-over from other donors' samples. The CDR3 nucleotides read TGTGCCAGCAGCTTTTCCGGGATGATGAATGAAAAACTGTTTTTT. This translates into CASSFSGMMNEKLFF. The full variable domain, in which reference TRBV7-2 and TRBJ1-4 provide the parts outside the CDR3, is GAGVSQSPSNKVTEKGKDVELRCDPISGHTALYWYRQSLGQGLEFLIYFQGNSAPDKSGLPSDRFSAERTGGSVSTLTIQRTQQEDSAVYLCASSFSGMMNEKLFFGSGTQLSVL.